The entry below describes one T cell receptor (beta chain). The antigen this receptor binds is unknown. No much larger clone is present one base from it, and per-base qualities are unavailable. The data originate from a study of identical twins (dated by TCRdb to between 2015 and 2016). Regarding the complete study: To test whether fetal clonotypes persist, the study used deep sequencing on TCR alpha and beta repertoires from monozygotic twins, unrelated adults of various ages, and cord blood. To rule out contamination, the twin experiments were replicated at different times with different library preparation protocols. Study-wide conclusions, independent of this receptor: Compared with coincidental sharing between unrelated individuals, out-of-frame TCR alpha sequences shared between twins had an excess of sequences with low generation probability. Zero-insertion analyses could be partly confounded by invariant T cells such as MAIT and iNKT, though diverse VJ usage argued against such confounding for most clonotypes. Fewer insertions were carried by abundant cord blood beta clonotypes; a weaker similar trend was observed in young adult naive repertoires, while no such trend was observed in memory repertoires. Conclusions relied on cross-sectional statistical analysis, since the same donors could not be followed over many years. Out-of-frame TCR alpha sharing in monozygotic twins was systematically underestimated by recombination models, whereas sharing between unrelated individuals was in agreement with the recombination models. A weaker excess of twin sharing was found in beta out-of-frame sequences because the signal-to-noise ratio was lowered by fewer shared sequences.

The germline V gene yields LGHNA for CDR1 and YSLEER for CDR2. The CDR3 has 14 amino acids, counting the end cysteine and phenylalanine. Of the read, only the CDR3 DNA is kept; its 42 bases are in frame from base 1. Deletion took 3 bases off V and 6 bases off J, with a span of 11 bases between the germline ends. Every donor in the study was a healthy Caucasian. Miltenyi CD45RO+ enrichment and human naive T-cell isolation kits were used to isolate memory (CD45RO+) and naive T cells from PBMC. Receptor amplification or capture employed 5' RACE. The run used an Illumina HiSeq 2000. A universal primer binding site was introduced by template switching, and a unique molecular identifier was present in the final cDNA, enabling accurate counting of TCR cDNA molecules. First-strand cDNA for TCR alpha and beta chains was synthesized from specific primers in the conserved constant-segment region. Each cDNA library was double barcoded, with a SMART-Mk sample barcode plus Illumina barcodes, to control for contamination. TruSeq adapter sequences, together with Illumina sample barcodes, were added in two successive PCR steps. The Illumina HiSeq platform was used with custom primers to sequence TCR alpha and beta cDNA libraries. The study's own analysis went as follows. MiGEC processed the raw reads to extract unique molecular identifiers, while MiXCR was used to determine the CDR3 positions. Recombination models were inferred per individual with the repgenHMM and IGoR tools using an EM algorithm. Shared clonotype analysis was performed with the tcR package in R, normalizing sharing by the product of cloneset sizes. To study raw recombination without the effects of thymic and clonal selection, out-of-frame nonproductive sequences were analyzed. The public sequencing data were trimmed at Q25 with fastp and processed into clonotypes with MiXCR by TCRdb, which kept only in-frame beta chains. Each record represents a unique CDR3 protein, reported with the most common genes and DNA among its rows. The V and J calls here are based on TCRdb, not the publication. This sample has about 210,000 distinct CDR3 sequences in its table, and roughly 9.4% of those were observed once. Clones ranked in the top ten supply 5% to 6.5% of the sample.

Sequencing input: memory (CD45RO+) T cells sorted from blood. The label giving this sample's cell subset or site can be read as: CD45RO+ enriched T cells. Recombination connected TRBV4-3 to TRBJ2-2; perhaps TRBD1 is the D gene, with 6 bases matching. This clonotype was obtained from a woman aged 18 to 35 in good health. The DNA sequence follows: TGCGCCAGCAGCCAGGACCACAGGGCCGGGGAGCTGTTTTTT. It translates to CASSQDHRAGELFF.